This T cell receptor beta chain was sequenced in a study of cytomegalovirus exposure and HLA in healthy donors. In nominal health when sampled, donors likely had unrecorded immune exposures nonetheless. With 60 Vbeta and 13 Jbeta primers, the PCR was carried out. This table comes from immunoSEQ multiplex PCR, and its TCRdb copy is limited to in-frame clones, with some not included. This table holds some 99,000 clones, roughly two thirds found once. Germline assignment: CDR1 SNHLY and CDR2 FYNNEI. The CDR3 sequence is 14 residues long. Trimming left V 2 bases short and J 2 bases short, with 10 bases between.

Sequenced input: PBMCs. The chain has TRBV2 and TRBJ2-7, with D tentatively TRBD1 (5 bases). The source of this sequence is a female donor in good health and CMV-seronegative. CDR3 amino acids: CASSETGPPYEQYF. The CDR3 DNA is TGTGCCAGCAGTGAAACAGGACCTCCCTACGAGCAGTACTTC.